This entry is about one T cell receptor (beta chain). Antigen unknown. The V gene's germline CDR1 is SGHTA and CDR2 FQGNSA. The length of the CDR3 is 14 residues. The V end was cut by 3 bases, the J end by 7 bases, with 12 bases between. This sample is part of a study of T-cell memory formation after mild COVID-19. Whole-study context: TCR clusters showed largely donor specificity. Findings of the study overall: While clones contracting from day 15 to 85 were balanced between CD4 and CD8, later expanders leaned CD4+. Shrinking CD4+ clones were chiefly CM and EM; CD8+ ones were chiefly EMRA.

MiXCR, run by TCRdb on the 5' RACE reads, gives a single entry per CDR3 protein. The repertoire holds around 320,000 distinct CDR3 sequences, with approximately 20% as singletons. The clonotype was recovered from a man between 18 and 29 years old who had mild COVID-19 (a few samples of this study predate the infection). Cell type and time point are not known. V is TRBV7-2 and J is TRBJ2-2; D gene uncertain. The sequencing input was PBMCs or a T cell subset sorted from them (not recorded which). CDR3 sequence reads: CASSFFRARGELFF. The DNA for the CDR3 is TGTGCCAGCAGCTTTTTTCGGGCGCGCGGGGAGCTGTTTTTT.